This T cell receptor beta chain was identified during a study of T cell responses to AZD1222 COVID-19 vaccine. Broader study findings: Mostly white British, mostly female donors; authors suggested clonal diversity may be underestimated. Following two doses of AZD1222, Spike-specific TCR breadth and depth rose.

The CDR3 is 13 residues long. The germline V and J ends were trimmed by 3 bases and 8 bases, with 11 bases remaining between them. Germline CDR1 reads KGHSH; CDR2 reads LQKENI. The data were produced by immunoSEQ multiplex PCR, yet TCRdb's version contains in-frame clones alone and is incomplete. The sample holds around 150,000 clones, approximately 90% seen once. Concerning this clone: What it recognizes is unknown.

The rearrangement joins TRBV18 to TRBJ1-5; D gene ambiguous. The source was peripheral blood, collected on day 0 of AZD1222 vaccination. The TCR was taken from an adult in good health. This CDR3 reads CASSPDRVEPQHF. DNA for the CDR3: TGTGCCAGCTCACCGGACCGCGTTGAGCCCCAGCATTTT.